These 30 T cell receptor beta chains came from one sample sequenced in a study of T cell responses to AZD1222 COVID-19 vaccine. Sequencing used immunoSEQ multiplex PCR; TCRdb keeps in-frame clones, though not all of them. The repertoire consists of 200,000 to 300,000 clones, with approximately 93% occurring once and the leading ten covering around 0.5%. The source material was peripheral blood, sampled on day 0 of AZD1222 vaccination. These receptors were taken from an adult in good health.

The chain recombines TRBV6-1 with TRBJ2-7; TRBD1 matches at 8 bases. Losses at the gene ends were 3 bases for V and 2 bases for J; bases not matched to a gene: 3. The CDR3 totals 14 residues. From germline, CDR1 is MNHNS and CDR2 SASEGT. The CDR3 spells CASSDRDRPYEQYF. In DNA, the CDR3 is TGTGCCAGCAGTGATCGGGACAGGCCCTACGAGCAGTACTTC.

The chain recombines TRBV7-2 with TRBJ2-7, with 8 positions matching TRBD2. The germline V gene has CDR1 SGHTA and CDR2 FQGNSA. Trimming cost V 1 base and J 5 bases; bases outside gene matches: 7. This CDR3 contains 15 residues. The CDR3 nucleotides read TGTGCCAGCAGCTTAGGGCTTAGCGGGATGAACGAGCAGTACTTC. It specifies CASSLGLSGMNEQYF.

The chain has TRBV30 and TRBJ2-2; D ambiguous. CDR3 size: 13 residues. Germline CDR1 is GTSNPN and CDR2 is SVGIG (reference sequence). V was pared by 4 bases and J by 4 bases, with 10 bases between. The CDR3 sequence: CAWNPGVTGELFF. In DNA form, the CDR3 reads TGTGCCTGGAATCCCGGTGTCACCGGGGAGCTGTTTTTT.

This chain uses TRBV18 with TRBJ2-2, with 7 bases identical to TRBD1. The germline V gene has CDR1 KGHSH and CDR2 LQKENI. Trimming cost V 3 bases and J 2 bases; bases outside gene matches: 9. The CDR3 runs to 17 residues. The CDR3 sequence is CASSPYRDSLNTGELFF. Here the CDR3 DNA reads TGTGCCAGCTCACCCTACCGGGACAGCCTAAACACCGGGGAGCTGTTTTTT.

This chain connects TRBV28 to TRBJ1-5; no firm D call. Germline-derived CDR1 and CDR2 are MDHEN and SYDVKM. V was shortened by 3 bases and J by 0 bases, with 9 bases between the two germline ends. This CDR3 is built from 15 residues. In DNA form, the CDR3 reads TGTGCCAGCAGTTTGCACGGATATAGCAATCAGCCCCAGCATTTT. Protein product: CASSLHGYSNQPQHF.

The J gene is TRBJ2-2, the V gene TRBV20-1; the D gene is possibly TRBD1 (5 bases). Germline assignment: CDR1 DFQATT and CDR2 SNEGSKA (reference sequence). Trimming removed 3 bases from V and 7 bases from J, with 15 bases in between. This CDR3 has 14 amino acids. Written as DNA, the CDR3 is TGCAGTGCTAGTAGGACGGGTCAGGGCGGGGAGCTGTTTTTT. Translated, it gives CSASRTGQGGELFF.

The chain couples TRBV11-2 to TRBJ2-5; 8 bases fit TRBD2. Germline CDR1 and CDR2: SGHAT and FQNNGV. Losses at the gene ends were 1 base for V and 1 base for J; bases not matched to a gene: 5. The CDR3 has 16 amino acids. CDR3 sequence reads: CASSLAASGSQETQYF. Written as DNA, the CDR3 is TGTGCCAGCAGCTTAGCTGCTAGCGGGTCCCAAGAGACCCAGTACTTC.

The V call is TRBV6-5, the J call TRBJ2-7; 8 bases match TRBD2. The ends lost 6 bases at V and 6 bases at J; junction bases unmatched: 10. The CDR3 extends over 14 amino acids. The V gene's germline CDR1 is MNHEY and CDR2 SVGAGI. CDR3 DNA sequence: TGTGCCAGCAGCTTGACTAGCGTTCCCCCCGAGCAGTACTTC. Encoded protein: CASSLTSVPPEQYF.

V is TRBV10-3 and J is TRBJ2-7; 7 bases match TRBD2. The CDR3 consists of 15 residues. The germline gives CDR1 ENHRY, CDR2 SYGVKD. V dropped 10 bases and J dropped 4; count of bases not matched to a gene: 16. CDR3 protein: CASDDPGLLSYEQYF. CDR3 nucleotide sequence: TGTGCCAGCGACGACCCGGGACTACTCTCTTACGAGCAGTACTTC.

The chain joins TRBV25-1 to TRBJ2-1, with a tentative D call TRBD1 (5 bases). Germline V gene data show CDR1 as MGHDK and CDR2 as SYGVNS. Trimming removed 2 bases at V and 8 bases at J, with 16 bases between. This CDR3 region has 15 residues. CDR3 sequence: CASSEGGAQGDEQFF. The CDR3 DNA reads TGTGCCAGCAGTGAAGGTGGGGCCCAGGGCGATGAGCAGTTCTTC.

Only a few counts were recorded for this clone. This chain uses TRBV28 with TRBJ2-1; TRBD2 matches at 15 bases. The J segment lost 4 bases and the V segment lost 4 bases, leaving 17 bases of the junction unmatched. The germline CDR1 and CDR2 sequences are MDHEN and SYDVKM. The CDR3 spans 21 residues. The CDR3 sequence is CASSSKKAGTGTSGRYNEQFF. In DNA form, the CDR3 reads TGTGCCAGCAGTTCGAAGAAAGCAGGGACCGGGACTAGCGGGAGGTACAATGAGCAGTTCTTC.

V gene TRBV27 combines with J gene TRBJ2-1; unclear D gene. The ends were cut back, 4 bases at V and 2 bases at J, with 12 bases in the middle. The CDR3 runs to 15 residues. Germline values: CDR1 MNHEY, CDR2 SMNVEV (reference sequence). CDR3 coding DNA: TGTGCCAGCAGTTACGGCTACAGTGCCTACAATGAGCAGTTCTTC. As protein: CASSYGYSAYNEQFF.

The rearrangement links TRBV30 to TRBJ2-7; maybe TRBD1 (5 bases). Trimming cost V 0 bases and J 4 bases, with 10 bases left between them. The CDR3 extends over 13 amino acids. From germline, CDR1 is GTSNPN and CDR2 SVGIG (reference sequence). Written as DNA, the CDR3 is TGTGCCTGGAGTGTACTGGGGCCATACGAGCAGTACTTC. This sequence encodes CAWSVLGPYEQYF.

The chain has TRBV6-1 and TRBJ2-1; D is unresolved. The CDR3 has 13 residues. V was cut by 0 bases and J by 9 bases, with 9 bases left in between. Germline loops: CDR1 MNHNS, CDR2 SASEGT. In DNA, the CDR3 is TGTGCCAGCAGTGAAGCGGGGTTTCGTGAGCAGTTCTTC. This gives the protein CASSEAGFREQFF.

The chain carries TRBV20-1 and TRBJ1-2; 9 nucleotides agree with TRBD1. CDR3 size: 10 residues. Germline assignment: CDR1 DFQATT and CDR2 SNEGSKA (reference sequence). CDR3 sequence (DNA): TGCAGGATCGGGACAGGGGGCTACACCTTC. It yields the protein CRIGTGGYTF.

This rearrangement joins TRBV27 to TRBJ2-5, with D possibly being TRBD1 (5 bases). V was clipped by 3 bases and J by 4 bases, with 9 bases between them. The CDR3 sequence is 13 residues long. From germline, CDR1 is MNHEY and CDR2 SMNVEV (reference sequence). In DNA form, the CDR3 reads TGTGCCAGCAGTTTCAGGGCCTCAGAGACCCAGTACTTC. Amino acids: CASSFRASETQYF.

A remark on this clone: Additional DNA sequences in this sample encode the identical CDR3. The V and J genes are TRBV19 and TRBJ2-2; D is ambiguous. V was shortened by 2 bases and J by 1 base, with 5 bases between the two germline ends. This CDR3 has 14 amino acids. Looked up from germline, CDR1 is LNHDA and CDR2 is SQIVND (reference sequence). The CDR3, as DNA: TGTGCCAGTAGTATACGAGGGAACACCGGGGAGCTGTTTTTT. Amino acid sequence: CASSIRGNTGELFF. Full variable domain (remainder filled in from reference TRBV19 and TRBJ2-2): DGGITQSPKYLFRKEGQNVTLSCEQNLNHDAMYWYRQDPGQGLRLIYYSQIVNDFQKGDIAEGYSVSREKKESFPLTVTSAQKNPTAFYLCASSIRGNTGELFFGEGSRLTVL.

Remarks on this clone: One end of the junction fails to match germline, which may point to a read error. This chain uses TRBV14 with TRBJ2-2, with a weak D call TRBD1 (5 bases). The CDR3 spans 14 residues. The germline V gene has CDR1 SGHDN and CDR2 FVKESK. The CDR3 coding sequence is TGTGCCAGCAGCCAGACAGCGAAGACCGGGGAGCTGTTTTTT. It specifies CASSQTAKTGELFF.

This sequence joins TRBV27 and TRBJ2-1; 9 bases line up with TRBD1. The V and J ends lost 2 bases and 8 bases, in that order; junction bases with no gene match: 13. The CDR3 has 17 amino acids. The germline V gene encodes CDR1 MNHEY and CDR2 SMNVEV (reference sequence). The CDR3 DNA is TGTGCCAGCAGTTTAATGGACAGGGGCTCCAAGGGGGATGAGCAGTTCTTC. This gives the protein CASSLMDRGSKGDEQFF.

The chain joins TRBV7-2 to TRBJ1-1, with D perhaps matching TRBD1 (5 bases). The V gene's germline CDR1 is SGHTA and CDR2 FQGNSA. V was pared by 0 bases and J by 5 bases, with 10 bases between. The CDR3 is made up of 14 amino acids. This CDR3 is CASSLAGDWTEAFF. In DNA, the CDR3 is TGTGCCAGCAGCTTAGCGGGGGATTGGACTGAAGCTTTCTTT.

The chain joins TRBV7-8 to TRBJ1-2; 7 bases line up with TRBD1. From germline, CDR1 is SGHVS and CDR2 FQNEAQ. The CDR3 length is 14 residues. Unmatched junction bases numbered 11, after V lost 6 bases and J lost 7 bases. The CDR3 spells CASRANPGGGGYTF. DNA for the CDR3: TGTGCCAGCAGAGCCAATCCAGGGGGAGGTGGCTACACCTTC.

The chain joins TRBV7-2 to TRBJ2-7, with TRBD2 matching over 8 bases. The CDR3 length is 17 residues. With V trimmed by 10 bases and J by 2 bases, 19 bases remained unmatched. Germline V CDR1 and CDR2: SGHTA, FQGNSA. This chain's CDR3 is CATLEGSGTISTYEQYF. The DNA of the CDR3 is TGTGCCACCCTAGAGGGTAGCGGGACGATATCTACCTACGAGCAGTACTTC. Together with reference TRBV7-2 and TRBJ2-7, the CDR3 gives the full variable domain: GAGVSQSPSNKVTEKGKDVELRCDPISGHTALYWYRQSLGQGLEFLIYFQGNSAPDKSGLPSDRFSAERTGGSVSTLTIQRTQQEDSAVYLCATLEGSGTISTYEQYFGPGTRLTVT.

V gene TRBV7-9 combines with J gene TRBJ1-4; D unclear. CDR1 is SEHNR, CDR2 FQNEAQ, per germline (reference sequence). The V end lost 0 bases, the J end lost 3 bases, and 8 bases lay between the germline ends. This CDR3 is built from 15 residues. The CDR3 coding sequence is TGTGCCAGCAGCTTAGCGCGGGGTGCTAATGAAAAACTGTTTTTT. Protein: CASSLARGANEKLFF.

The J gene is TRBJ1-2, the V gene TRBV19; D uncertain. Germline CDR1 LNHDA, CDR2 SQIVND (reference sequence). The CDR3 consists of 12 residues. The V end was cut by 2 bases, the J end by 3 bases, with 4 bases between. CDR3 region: CASSINHYGYTF. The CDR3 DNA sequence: TGTGCCAGTAGTATAAACCACTATGGCTACACCTTC.

CDR3 region: CASSWGQGLSYEQYF. Written as DNA, the CDR3 is TGTGCCAGCAGCTGGGGACAGGGACTCTCCTACGAGCAGTACTTC. The V and J genes are TRBV5-6 and TRBJ2-7, with 9 positions matching TRBD1. The CDR3 totals 15 residues. Germline-derived CDR1 and CDR2 are SGHDT and YYEEEE. Trimming at V came to 3 bases and at J to 0 bases, leaving 4 bases not matched to a gene.

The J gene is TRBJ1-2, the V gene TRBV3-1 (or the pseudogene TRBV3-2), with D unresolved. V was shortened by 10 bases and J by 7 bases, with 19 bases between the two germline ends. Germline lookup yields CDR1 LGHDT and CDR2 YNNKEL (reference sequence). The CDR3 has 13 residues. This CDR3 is CATSIIGGSGYTF. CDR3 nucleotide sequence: TGTGCCACCTCGATCATCGGCGGAAGTGGCTACACCTTC.

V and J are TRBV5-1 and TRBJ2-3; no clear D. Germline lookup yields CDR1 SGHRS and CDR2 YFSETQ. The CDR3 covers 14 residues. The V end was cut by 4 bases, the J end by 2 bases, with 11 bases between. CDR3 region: CASSRSKFTDTQYF. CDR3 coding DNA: TGCGCCAGCAGCCGGTCGAAATTCACAGATACGCAGTATTTT.

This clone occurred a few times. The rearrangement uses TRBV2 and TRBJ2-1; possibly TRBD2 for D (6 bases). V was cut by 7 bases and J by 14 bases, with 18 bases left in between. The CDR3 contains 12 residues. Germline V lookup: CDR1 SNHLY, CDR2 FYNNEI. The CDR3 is CASTRTGLAKFF. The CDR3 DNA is TGTGCCAGCACCCGGACTGGGCTAGCGAAGTTCTTC. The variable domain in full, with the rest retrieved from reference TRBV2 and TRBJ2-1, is EPEVTQTPSHQVTQMGQEVILRCVPISNHLYFYWYRQILGQKVEFLVSFYNNEISEKSEIFDDQFSVERPDGSNFTLKIRSTKLEDSAMYFCASTRTGLAKFFGPGTRLTVL.

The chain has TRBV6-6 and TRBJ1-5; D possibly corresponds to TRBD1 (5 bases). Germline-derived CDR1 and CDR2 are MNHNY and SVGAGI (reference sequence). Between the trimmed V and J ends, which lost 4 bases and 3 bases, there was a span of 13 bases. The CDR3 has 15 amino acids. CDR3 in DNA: TGTGCCAGCAGTTCCGTCAGGGAACCCAATCAGCCCCAGCATTTT. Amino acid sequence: CASSSVREPNQPQHF.

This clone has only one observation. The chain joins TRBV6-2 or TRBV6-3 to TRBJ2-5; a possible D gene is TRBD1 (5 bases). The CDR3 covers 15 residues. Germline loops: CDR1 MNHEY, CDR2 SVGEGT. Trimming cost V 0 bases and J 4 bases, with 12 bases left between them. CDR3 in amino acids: CASSYSMTAAETQYF. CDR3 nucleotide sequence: TGTGCCAGCAGTTACTCTATGACAGCCGCAGAGACCCAGTACTTC.